The clone carrying this T cell receptor beta chain was recorded only once. Study members were between roughly 18 and 89 years old and lived in 20 to 30 US regions. The data are from a study of blood T cell repertoires in COVID-19. Overall study context: Samples of COVID-19 (acute and convalescent) were obtained from the United States, Italy and Spain. From T cells, B-cell-depleted T cells, or PBMCs came the material, which was cDNA or gDNA.

The CDR3 is 13 amino acids. J gave up 7 bases and V 8 bases, and 4 bases lay outside the gene matches. Germline V gene lookup returns CDR1 LNHDA and CDR2 SQIVND (reference sequence). Data came from immunoSEQ multiplex PCR; TCRdb stores just in-frame clones and leaves some out. The table includes 300,000 to 400,000 clones, less than 90% detected once. This clonotype originated in a woman aged 25 to 45 who had recovered from COVID-19. The V and J genes are TRBV19 and TRBJ1-4; 10 bases are a match to TRBD1. The sample consisted of PBMCs or T cells enriched from blood (not recorded which). The DNA for the CDR3 is TGTGCCAGTCGGGACAGGGGTAGTGAAAAACTGTTTTTT. Residues: CASRDRGSEKLFF.